This T cell receptor beta chain is drawn from a study of T-cell memory formation after mild COVID-19. Comments on this clonotype: Its antigen is as yet unknown.

A single record per CDR3 protein comes from TCRdb applying MiXCR to the 5' RACE reads. The sample contains about 350,000 distinct CDR3 sequences, around a fifth of which appear only once. Study-wide results and caveats: There was a balanced CD4/CD8 profile in clones contracting day 15 to 85, and later expanders leaned CD4+. Shrinking CD4+ clones resided mostly in CM and EM, and CD8+ ones in EMRA.

CDR1 MNHEY and CDR2 SVGEGT come from the germline V gene. The CDR3 sequence is 14 residues long. Germline trimming cut 8 bases from V and 12 bases from J; bases unmatched to any gene: 15. Sequenced input: PBMCs or a T cell subset sorted from them (not recorded which). The clonotype comes from a man between 18 and 29 years old who had mild COVID-19 (a few samples of this study predate the infection). Cell type and time point are not known. The V and J genes are TRBV6-2 or TRBV6-3 and TRBJ2-1; TRBD1 agrees at 8 bases. CDR3 region: CASRRSGGIWGQFF. The CDR3 nucleotides are TGTGCCAGCCGTAGATCAGGGGGCATTTGGGGGCAGTTCTTC.